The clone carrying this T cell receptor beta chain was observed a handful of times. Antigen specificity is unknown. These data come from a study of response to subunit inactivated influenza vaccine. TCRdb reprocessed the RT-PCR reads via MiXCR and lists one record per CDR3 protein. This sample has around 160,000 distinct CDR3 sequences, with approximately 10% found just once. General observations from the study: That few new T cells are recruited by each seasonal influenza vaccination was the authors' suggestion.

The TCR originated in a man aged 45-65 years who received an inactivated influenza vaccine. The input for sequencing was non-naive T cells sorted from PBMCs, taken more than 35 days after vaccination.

The CDR3 loop reads CASSQDLNSGTGGNTIYF. CDR3 nucleotide sequence: TGCGCCAGCAGCCAAGATCTCAACTCCGGGACAGGAGGAAACACCATATATTTT. The V and J genes are TRBV4-3 and TRBJ1-3, with 8 nucleotides matching TRBD1. V lost 0 bases, J lost 4 bases, and 11 bases stayed unmatched. CDR3 size: 18 residues. The germline V gene has CDR1 LGHNA and CDR2 YSLEER.